This T cell receptor (beta chain) was identified in a study of vaccination and CD4 T cells after COVID-19. On the study more broadly: Taking of post-vaccine samples occurred a median about 70 days after dose two (range 14 to 241).

Described treatment: approximately nine-day PBMC culture with coronavirus spike peptide pools or control peptides (ViraFEST assay). Turning to this clonotype: Its antigen is unknown.

Germline loops: CDR1 SEHNR, CDR2 FQNEAQ (reference sequence). The CDR3 is 16 amino acids. Deletions cut 5 bases from V and 11 bases from J, with 27 bases between. An Oncomine TCR Beta short-read assay was used to sequence the DNA from cultured CD4+ T cells. TCRdb fed the PCR reads into MiXCR, producing one record per CDR3 protein. The repertoire holds roughly 20,000 distinct CDR3 sequences, with less than 55% as singletons. This sequence was found in a human donor who had recovered from COVID-19. J is TRBJ1-1 and V is TRBV7-9, with D maybe TRBD1 (5 bases). The specimen sequenced was CD4+ T cells from blood, cultured in vitro. The CDR3 reads CASSPKGVWGPLRAFF. The CDR3 DNA reads as TGTGCCAGCAGCCCGAAAGGGGTGTGGGGACCGCTGCGTGCTTTCTTT.